The TCR beta chain described here comes from a study of T cell responses to AZD1222 COVID-19 vaccine. The junction had 7 bases not matched to a gene; V was cut back by 4 bases and J by 3 bases. Germline V lookup: CDR1 SNHLY, CDR2 FYNNEI. The CDR3 is made up of 16 amino acids. Some clones are missing from TCRdb's copy, which holds only in-frame ones; the method was immunoSEQ multiplex PCR. The sample records around 180,000 clones, about 90% being singletons. The chain has TRBV2 and TRBJ2-4; 9 positions agree with TRBD1. The source material was peripheral blood, sampled on day 0 of AZD1222 vaccination. This sequence originates from an adult in good health. In nucleotides, the CDR3 is TGTGCCAGCAGTGGACAGGGGGAGAGTGGCAAAAACATTCAGTACTTC. This encodes CASSGQGESGKNIQYF.